This T cell receptor beta chain was captured in a study of blood T cell repertoires in COVID-19. Overall study: COVID-19 samples collected from the United States, Italy and Spain covered acute and convalescent phases. Sources were T cells, B-cell-depleted T cells, or PBMCs; the material itself was cDNA or gDNA.

V lost 0 bases, J lost 0 bases, and 2 bases stayed unmatched. Germline lookup yields CDR1 SNHLY and CDR2 FYNNEI. The CDR3 has 16 residues. As processed by the authors: Reference gene primer amplification gave estimated nucleated cell counts. Data came from immunoSEQ multiplex PCR; TCRdb stores just in-frame clones and leaves some out. V, J and clone size reflect that table, while D and trimming were determined from the DNA. The sample carries approximately 120,000 clones, 86% recorded once. This rearrangement joins TRBV2 to TRBJ2-3; 8 bases map to TRBD2. The TCR comes from a human donor in a cohort sampled during active COVID-19. Sequenced input: peripheral blood. Here the CDR3 reads CASSEATSVSTDTQYF. The DNA of the CDR3 is TGTGCCAGCAGTGAAGCGACTAGCGTAAGCACAGATACGCAGTATTTT.